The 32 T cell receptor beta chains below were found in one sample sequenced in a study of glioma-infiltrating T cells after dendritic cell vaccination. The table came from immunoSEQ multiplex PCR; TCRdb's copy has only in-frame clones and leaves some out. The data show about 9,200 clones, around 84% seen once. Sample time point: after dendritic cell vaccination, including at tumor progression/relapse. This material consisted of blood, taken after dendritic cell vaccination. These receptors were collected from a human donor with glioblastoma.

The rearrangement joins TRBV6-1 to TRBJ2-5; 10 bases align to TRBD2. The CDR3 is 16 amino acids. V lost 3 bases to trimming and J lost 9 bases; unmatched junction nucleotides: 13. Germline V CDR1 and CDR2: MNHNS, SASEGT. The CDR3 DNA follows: TGTGCCAGCAGTGAGAACAGCGGGAGGGGGGGAACCCCCCAGTACTTC. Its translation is CASSENSGRGGTPQYF.

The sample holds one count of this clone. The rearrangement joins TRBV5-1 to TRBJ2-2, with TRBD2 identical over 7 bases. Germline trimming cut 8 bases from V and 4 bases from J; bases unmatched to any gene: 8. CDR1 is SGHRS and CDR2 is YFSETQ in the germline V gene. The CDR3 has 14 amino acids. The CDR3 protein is CASKAGPSTGELFF. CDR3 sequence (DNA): TGCGCCAGTAAAGCGGGACCTTCCACCGGGGAGCTGTTTTTT. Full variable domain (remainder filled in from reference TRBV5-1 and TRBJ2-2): KAGVTQTPRYLIKTRGQQVTLSCSPISGHRSVSWYQQTPGQGLQFLFEYFSETQRNKGNFPGRFSGRQFSNSRSEMNVSTLELGDSALYLCASKAGPSTGELFFGEGSRLTVL.

The CDR3 reads CASSRTGIYEQYF. The CDR3 DNA sequence: TGTGCCAGCAGCCGGACAGGGATCTACGAGCAGTACTTC. The chain joins TRBV6-5 to TRBJ2-7; TRBD1 agrees at 8 bases. The CDR3 length is 13 residues. Per germline, CDR1 MNHEY and CDR2 SVGAGI. V lost 6 bases and J lost 3; bases outside the gene matches: 4.

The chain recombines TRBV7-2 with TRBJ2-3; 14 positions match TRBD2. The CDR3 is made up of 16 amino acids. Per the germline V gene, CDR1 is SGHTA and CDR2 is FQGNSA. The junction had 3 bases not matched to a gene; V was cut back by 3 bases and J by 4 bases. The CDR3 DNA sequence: TGTGCCAGCAGCTTGACTAGCGGGAGGGTGGCAGATACGCAGTATTTT. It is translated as CASSLTSGRVADTQYF.

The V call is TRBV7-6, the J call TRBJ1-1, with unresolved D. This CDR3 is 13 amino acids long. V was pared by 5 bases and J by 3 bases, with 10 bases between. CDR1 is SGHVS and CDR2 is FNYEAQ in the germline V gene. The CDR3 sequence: CASSPPGYTEAFF. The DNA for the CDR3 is TGTGCCAGCAGCCCCCCGGGTTACACTGAAGCTTTCTTT. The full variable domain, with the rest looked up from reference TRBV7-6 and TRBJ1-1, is GAGVSQSPRYKVTKRGQDVALRCDPISGHVSLYWYRQALGQGPEFLTYFNYEAQQDKSGLPNDRFSAERPEGSISTLTIQRTEQRDSAMYRCASSPPGYTEAFFGQGTRLTVV.

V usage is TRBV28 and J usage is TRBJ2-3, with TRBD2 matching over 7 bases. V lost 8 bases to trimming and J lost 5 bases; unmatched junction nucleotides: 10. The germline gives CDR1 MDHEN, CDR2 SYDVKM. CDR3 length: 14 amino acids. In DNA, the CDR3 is TGTGCCAGCTCCGGTAGCGGGTTAGGAGATACGCAGTATTTT. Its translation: CASSGSGLGDTQYF.

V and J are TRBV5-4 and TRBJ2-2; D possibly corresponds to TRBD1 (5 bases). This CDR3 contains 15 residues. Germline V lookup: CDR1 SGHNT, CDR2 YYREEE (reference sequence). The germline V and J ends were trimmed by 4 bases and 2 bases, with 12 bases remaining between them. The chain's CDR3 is CASSPNQGNTGELFF. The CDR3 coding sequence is TGTGCCAGCAGCCCCAATCAGGGCAACACCGGGGAGCTGTTTTTT.

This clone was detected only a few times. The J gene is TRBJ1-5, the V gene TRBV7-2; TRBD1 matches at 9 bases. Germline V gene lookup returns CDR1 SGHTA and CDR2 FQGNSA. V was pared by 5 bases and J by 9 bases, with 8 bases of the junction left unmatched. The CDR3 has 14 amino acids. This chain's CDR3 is CASSESRTGVPQHF. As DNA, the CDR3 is TGTGCCAGCAGCGAATCGAGGACAGGGGTGCCCCAGCATTTT.

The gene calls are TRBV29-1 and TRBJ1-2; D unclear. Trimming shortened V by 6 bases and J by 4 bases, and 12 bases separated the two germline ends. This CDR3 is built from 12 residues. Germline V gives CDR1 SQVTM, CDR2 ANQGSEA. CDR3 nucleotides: TGCAGCGTCGACGCAGGCTTCTATGGCTACACCTTC. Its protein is CSVDAGFYGYTF.

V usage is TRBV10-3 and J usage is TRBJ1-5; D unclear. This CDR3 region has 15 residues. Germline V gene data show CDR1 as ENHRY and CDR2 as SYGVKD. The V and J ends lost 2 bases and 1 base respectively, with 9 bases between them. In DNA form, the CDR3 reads TGTGCCATCAGTGAGACGGGGAGAAGCAATCAGCCCCAGCATTTT. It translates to CAISETGRSNQPQHF.

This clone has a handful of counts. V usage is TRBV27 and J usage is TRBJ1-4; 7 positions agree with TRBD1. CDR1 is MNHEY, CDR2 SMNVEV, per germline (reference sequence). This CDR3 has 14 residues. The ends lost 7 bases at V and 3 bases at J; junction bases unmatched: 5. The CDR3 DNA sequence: TGTGCCAGCACGCGACAGGGAGCTAATGAAAAACTGTTTTTT. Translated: CASTRQGANEKLFF. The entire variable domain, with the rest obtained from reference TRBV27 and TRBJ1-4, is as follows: EAQVTQNPRYLITVTGKKLTVTCSQNMNHEYMSWYRQDPGLGLRQIYYSMNVEVTDKGDVPEGYKVSRKEKRNFPLILESPSPNQTSLYFCASTRQGANEKLFFGSGTQLSVL.

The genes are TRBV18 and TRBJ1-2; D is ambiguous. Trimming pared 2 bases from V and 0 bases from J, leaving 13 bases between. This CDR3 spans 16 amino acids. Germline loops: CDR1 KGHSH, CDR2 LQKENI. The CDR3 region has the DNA TGTGCCAGCTCACCATTTTCGGGGTTGACTAACTATGGCTACACCTTC. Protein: CASSPFSGLTNYGYTF.

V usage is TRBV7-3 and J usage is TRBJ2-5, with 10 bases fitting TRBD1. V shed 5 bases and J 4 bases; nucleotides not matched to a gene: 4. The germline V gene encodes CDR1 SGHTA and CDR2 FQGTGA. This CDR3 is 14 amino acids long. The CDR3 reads CASSPGQGIETQYF. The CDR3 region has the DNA TGTGCCAGCAGCCCGGGACAGGGGATAGAGACCCAGTACTTC.

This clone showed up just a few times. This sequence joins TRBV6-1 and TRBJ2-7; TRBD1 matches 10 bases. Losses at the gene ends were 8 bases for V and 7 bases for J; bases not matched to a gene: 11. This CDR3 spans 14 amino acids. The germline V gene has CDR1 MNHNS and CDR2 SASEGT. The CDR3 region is CASDKGQGFGEQYF. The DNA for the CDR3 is TGTGCCAGCGACAAGGGACAGGGGTTTGGGGAGCAGTACTTC.

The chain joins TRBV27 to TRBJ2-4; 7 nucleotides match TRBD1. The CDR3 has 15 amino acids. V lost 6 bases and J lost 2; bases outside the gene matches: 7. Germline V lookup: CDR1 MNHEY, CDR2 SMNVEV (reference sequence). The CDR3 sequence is CASRDGTDTKNIQYF. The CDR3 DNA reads TGTGCCAGCAGGGATGGGACAGACACCAAAAACATTCAGTACTTC.

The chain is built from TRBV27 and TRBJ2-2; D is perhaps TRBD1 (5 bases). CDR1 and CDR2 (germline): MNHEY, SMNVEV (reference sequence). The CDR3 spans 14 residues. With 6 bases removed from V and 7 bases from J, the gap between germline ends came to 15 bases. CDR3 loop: CASSLQGIFGELFF. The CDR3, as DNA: TGTGCCAGCAGCCTCCAGGGAATTTTCGGGGAGCTGTTTTTT.

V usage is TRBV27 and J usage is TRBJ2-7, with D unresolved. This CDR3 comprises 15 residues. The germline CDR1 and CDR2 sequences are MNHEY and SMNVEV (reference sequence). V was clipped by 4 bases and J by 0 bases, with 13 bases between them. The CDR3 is CASSSTPFSSYEQYF. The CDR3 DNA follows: TGTGCCAGCAGTTCCACCCCGTTCAGCTCCTACGAGCAGTACTTC.

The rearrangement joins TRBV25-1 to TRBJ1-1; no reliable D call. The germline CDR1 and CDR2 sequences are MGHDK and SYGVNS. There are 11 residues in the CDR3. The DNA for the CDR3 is TGTGCTGGGCGTAGTGGCACTGAAGCTTTCTTT. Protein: CAGRSGTEAFF.

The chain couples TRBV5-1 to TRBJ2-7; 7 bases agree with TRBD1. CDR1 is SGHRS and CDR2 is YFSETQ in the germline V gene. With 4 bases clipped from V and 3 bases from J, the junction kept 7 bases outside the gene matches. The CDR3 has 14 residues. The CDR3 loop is CASSVAGTVYEQYF. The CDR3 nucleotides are TGCGCCAGCAGCGTCGCCGGGACAGTCTACGAGCAGTACTTC.

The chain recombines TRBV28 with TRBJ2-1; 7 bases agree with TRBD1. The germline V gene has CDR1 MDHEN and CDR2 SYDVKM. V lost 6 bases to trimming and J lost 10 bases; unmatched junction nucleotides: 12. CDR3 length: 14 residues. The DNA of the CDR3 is TGTGCCAGCAGCCCACAGGGGTGGGGAAACGAGCAGTTCTTC. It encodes CASSPQGWGNEQFF.

The CDR3 DNA reads TGTGCCAGCAACCGACAGGGGGCTCCCTACGAGCAGTACTTC. Its translation: CASNRQGAPYEQYF. V is TRBV9 and J is TRBJ2-7; 10 nucleotides line up with TRBD1. The germline CDR1 and CDR2 sequences are SGDLS and YYNGEE. Trimming cost V 6 bases and J 2 bases; bases outside gene matches: 5. The CDR3 sequence is 14 residues long.

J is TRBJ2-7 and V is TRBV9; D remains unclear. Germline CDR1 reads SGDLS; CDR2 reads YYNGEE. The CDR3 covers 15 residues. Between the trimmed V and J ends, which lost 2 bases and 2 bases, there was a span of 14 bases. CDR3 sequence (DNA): TGTGCCAGCAGCGTCGGAGTCCTAGAACCCTACGAGCAGTACTTC. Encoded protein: CASSVGVLEPYEQYF.

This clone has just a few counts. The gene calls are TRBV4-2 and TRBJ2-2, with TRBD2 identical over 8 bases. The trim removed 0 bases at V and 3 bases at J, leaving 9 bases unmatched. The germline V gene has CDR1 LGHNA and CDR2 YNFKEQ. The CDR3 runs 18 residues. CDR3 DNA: TGTGCCAGCAGCCAAGAACCTAGCGGGTCCATGGACACCGGGGAGCTGTTTTTT. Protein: CASSQEPSGSMDTGELFF.

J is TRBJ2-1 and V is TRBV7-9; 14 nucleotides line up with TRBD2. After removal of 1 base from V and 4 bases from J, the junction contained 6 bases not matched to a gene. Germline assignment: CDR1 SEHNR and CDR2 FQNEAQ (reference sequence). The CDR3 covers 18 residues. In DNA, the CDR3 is TGTGCCAGCAGCTTAGGACTAGCGGGAGGGAGAAATTACAATGAGCAGTTCTTC. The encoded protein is CASSLGLAGGRNYNEQFF.

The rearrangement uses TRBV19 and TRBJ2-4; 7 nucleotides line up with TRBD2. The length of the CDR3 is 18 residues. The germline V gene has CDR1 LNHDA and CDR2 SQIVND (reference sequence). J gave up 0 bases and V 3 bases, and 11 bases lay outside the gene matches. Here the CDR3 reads CASSIRRTSVIAKNIQYF. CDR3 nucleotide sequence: TGTGCCAGTAGTATTCGAAGAACTAGCGTAATAGCCAAAAACATTCAGTACTTC.

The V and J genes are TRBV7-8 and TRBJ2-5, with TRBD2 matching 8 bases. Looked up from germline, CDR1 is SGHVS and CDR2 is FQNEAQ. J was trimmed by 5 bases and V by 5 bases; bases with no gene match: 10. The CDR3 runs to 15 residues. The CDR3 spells CASSPHSGAPETQYF. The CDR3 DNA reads TGTGCCAGCAGCCCCCATAGCGGGGCGCCGGAGACCCAGTACTTC.

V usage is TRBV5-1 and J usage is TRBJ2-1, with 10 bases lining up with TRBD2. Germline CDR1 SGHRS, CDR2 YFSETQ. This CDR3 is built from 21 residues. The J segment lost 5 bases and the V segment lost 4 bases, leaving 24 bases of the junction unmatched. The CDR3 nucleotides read TGCGCCAGCAGCGATGCGAGAGGGGGACTAGCGCCAACCTCTAGGGACAATGAGCAGTTCTTC. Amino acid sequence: CASSDARGGLAPTSRDNEQFF.

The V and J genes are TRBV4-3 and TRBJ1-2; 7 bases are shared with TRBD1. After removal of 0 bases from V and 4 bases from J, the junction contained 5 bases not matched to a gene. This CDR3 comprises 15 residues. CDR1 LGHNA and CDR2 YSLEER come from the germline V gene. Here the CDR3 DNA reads TGCGCCAGCAGCCAAGAGGTGAGGGGGCCCTATGGCTACACCTTC. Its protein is CASSQEVRGPYGYTF.

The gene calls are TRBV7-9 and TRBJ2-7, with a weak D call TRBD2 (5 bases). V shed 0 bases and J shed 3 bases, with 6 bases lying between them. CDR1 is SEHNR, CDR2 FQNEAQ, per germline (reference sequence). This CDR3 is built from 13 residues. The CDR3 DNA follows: TGTGCCAGCAGCTTAGCCGGGAACTACGAGCAGTACTTC. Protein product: CASSLAGNYEQYF.

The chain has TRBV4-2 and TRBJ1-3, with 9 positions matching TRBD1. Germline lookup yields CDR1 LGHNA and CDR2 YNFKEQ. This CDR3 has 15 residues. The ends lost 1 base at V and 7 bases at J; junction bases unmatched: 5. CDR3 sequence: CASSQGPGQGNTIYF. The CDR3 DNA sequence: TGTGCCAGCAGCCAAGGTCCGGGACAGGGTAACACCATATATTTT.

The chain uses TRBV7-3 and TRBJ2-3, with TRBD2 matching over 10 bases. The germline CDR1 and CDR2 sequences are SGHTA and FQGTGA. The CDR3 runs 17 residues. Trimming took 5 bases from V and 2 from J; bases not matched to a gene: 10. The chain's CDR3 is CASSPRATSGTTDTQYF. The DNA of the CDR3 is TGTGCCAGCAGCCCCCGAGCTACTAGCGGGACCACAGATACGCAGTATTTT.

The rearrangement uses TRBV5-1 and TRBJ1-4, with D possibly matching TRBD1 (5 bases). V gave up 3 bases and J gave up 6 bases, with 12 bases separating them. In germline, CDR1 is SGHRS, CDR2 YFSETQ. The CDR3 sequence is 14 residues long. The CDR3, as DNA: TGCGCCAGCAGCTCGGGGGACGGGGATGAAAAACTGTTTTTT. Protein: CASSSGDGDEKLFF.